This T cell receptor beta chain emerged from a study of blood T cell repertoires in COVID-19. Only in-frame clones appear in the TCRdb table, and some are missing; sequencing was by immunoSEQ multiplex PCR. The sample yields 350,000 to 500,000 clones, roughly 84% seen once. The germline CDR1 and CDR2 sequences are MNHEY and SVGAGI. The CDR3 spans 15 residues. V lost 10 bases to trimming and J lost 2 bases, with 17 bases between them. Sequencing used PBMCs or T cells enriched from blood (not recorded which). The genes are TRBV6-5 and TRBJ2-2, with D tentatively TRBD2 (5 bases). The TCR sequence derives from a woman aged 18-29 years who had been exposed to COVID-19. Here the CDR3 reads CATSPGVPNTGELFF. The CDR3 DNA follows: TGTGCCACCTCCCCCGGGGTACCAAACACCGGGGAGCTGTTTTTT.